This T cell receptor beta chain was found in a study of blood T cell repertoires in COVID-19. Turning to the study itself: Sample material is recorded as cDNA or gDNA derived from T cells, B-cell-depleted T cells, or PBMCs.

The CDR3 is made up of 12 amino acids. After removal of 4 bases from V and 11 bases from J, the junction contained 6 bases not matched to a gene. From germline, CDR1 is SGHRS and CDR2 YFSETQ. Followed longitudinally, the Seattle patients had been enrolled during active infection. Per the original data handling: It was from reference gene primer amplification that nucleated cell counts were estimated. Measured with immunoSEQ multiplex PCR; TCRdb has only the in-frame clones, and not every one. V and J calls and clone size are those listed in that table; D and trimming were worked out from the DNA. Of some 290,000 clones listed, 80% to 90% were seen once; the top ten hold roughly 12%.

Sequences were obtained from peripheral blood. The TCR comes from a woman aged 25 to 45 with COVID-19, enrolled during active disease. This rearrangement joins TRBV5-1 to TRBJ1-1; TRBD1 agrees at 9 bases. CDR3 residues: CASSIGTGWAFF. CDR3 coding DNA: TGCGCCAGCAGCATAGGGACAGGGTGGGCTTTCTTT.